This T cell receptor (beta chain) was observed in a study of identical twins. Overall study findings and caveats: In zero-insertion analyses, partial confounding could arise from invariant MAIT and iNKT cells. Model-predicted out-of-frame TCR alpha sharing fell below observed values in monozygotic twins.

TCRdb re-called the 5' RACE reads with MiXCR, one entry per CDR3 protein. Here the sample spans around 1.7 million distinct CDR3 sequences, around 29% being singletons. Germline V lookup: CDR1 KGHDR, CDR2 SFDVKD. With V trimmed by 4 bases and J by 6 bases, 0 bases remained unmatched. This CDR3 is 14 amino acids long. This clonotype appeared many times. Its specificity is unknown. The rearrangement joins TRBV24-1 to TRBJ2-1; TRBD2 matches at 12 bases. The sequenced sample consisted of cord blood. The receptor's source is a newborn girl in good health. CDR3 sequence (DNA): TGTGCCACCAGTGAACTAGCGGGAGGCAATGAGCAGTTCTTC. This sequence encodes CATSELAGGNEQFF.